The 9 T cell receptor beta chains in this list originate from one sample, sequenced in a study of blood T cell repertoires in COVID-19. Here immunoSEQ multiplex PCR was the method, and the copy in TCRdb shows in-frame clones only, minus some. The sample has more than 95,000 clones; 86% are singletons. Sequences were obtained from peripheral blood. Receptors originate from a human donor in a cohort sampled during active COVID-19.

The gene calls are TRBV29-1 and TRBJ2-7, with TRBD2 matching over 7 bases. Germline values: CDR1 SQVTM, CDR2 ANQGSEA. With V trimmed by 1 base and J by 5 bases, 5 bases remained unmatched. This CDR3 spans 13 amino acids. CDR3 in amino acids: CSVEGGRNNEQYF. CDR3 nucleotide sequence: TGCAGCGTTGAAGGCGGGAGAAACAACGAGCAGTACTTC.

This clone was recorded a few times. The chain has TRBV11-3 and TRBJ2-1; tentative D call: TRBD2 (5 bases). CDR3 length: 19 amino acids. Looked up from germline, CDR1 is SGHNT and CDR2 is YENEEA. The ends were cut back, 5 bases at V and 6 bases at J, with 29 bases in the middle. The DNA of the CDR3 is TGTGCCAGCAGCGTCCCCGGGGTCCCATCACCCCCTGCGGGCAATGAGCAGTTCTTC. Translation gives CASSVPGVPSPPAGNEQFF.

This chain links TRBV11-2 with TRBJ1-2; a weak D match, TRBD1 (5 bases). Trimming cost V 6 bases and J 4 bases, with 21 bases left between them. The CDR3 runs 16 residues. CDR1 SGHAT and CDR2 FQNNGV come from the germline V gene. The CDR3 coding sequence is TGTGCCAGCAGAGACATACAGGAAACTCGGCGCTATGGCTACACCTTC. Protein product: CASRDIQETRRYGYTF.

The rearrangement links TRBV5-1 to TRBJ2-1; D is uncertain. The germline V and J ends were trimmed by 0 bases and 4 bases, with 14 bases remaining between them. The CDR3 is 16 amino acids. From germline, CDR1 is SGHRS and CDR2 YFSETQ. CDR3 DNA: TGCGCCAGCAGCTTGGGGTCCAGTAATTTTTACAATGAGCAGTTCTTC. Protein: CASSLGSSNFYNEQFF.

This clone was found a few times. The chain links TRBV3-1 (or the pseudogene TRBV3-2) to TRBJ1-5, with 8 bases fitting TRBD1. The J segment lost 3 bases and the V segment lost 8 bases, leaving 27 bases of the junction unmatched. This CDR3 region has 21 residues. Looked up from germline, CDR1 is LGHDT and CDR2 is YNNKEL (reference sequence). The CDR3 sequence: CASPLEGNDRGSARNNQPQHF. The CDR3 coding sequence is TGTGCCAGCCCCCTTGAGGGGAACGACAGGGGCTCCGCCCGTAACAATCAGCCCCAGCATTTT.

This clone was seen only once. The chain couples TRBV30 to TRBJ2-5; D call uncertain. V was pared by 0 bases and J by 7 bases, with 6 bases between. From germline, CDR1 is GTSNPN and CDR2 SVGIG (reference sequence). The CDR3 runs 11 residues. CDR3 bases: TGTGCCTGGAGTGTACCCGGGACCCAGTACTTC. Translated, it gives CAWSVPGTQYF.

The V gene is TRBV6-5, the J gene TRBJ2-7; 9 bases match TRBD2. The CDR3 contains 15 residues. Germline loops: CDR1 MNHEY, CDR2 SVGAGI. V shed 0 bases, J shed 4 bases, and the junction held 4 bases outside the gene matches. For the CDR3, the DNA is TGTGCCAGCAGTTACTCCGGGACTAGCAGATACGAGCAGTACTTC. Protein: CASSYSGTSRYEQYF.

V is TRBV7-9 and J is TRBJ1-1; 10 bases map to TRBD1. Germline trimming cut 5 bases from V and 6 bases from J; bases unmatched to any gene: 12. The CDR3 is made up of 16 amino acids. Germline lookup yields CDR1 SEHNR and CDR2 FQNEAQ (reference sequence). Here the CDR3 DNA reads TGTGCCAGCAGCCCCAAAAGGGACAGGGGCTCCTCTGAAGCTTTCTTT. Encoded protein: CASSPKRDRGSSEAFF.

The chain is built from TRBV6-4 and TRBJ1-2; 7 bases match TRBD1. Germline lookup yields CDR1 MRHNA and CDR2 SNTAGT. The V segment lost 6 bases and the J segment 4 bases; nucleotides outside the gene matches: 14. The length of the CDR3 is 16 residues. The DNA for the CDR3 is TGTGCCAGCAGCGACGGGACAGCCCAGGGCTCCTATGGCTACACCTTC. This gives the protein CASSDGTAQGSYGYTF.